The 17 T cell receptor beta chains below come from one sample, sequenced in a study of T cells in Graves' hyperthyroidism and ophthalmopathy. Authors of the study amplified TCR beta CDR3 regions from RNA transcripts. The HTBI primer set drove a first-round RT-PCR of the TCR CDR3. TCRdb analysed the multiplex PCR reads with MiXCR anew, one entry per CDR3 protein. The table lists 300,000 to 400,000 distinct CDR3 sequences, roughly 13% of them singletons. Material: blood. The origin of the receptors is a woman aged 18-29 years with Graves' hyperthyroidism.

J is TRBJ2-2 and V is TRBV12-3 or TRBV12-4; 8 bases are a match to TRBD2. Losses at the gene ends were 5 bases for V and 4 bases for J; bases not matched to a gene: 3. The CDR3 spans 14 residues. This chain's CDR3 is CASSRTSPTGELFF. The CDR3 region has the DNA TGTGCCAGCAGTCGGACTAGCCCCACCGGGGAGCTGTTTTTT.

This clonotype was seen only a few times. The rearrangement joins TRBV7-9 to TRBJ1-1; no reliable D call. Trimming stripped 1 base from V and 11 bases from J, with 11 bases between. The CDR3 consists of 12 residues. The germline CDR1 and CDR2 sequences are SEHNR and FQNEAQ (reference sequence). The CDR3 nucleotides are TGTGCCAGCAGCTTAGACGAGGCGGGGGCTTTCTTT. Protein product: CASSLDEAGAFF.

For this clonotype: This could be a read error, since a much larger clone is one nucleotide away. CDR3 protein: CATANTSWDSYNEQYF. CDR3 nucleotide sequence: TGTGCCACCGCTAACACGAGCTGGGACTCCTACAATGAGCAGTACTTC. The V gene is TRBV24-1, the J gene TRBJ2-1; tentatively, D is TRBD2 (6 bases). The end of the DNA is better explained by TRBJ2-7, so the J call may be wrong. Germline-derived CDR1 and CDR2 are KGHDR and SFDVKD. The length of the CDR3 is 16 residues.

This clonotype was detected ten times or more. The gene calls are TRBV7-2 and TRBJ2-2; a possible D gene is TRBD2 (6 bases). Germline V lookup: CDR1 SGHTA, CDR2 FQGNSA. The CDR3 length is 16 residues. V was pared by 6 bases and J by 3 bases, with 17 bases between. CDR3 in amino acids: CASSLAGTQDTGELFF. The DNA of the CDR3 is TGTGCCAGCAGTCTCGCGGGGACCCAGGACACCGGGGAGCTGTTTTTT.

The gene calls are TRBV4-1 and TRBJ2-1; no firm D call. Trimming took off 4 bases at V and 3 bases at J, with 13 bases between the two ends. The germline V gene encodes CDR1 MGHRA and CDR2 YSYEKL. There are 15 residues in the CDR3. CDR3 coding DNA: TGCGCCAGCAGCCCGCCCCAGGCCATCTACAATGAGCAGTTCTTC. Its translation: CASSPPQAIYNEQFF.

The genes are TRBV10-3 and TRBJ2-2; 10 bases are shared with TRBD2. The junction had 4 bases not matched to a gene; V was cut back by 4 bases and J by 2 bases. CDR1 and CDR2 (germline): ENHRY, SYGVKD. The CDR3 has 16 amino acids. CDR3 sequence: CAISGSSGSNTGELFF. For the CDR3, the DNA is TGTGCCATCAGTGGATCTAGCGGGAGTAACACCGGGGAGCTGTTTTTT.

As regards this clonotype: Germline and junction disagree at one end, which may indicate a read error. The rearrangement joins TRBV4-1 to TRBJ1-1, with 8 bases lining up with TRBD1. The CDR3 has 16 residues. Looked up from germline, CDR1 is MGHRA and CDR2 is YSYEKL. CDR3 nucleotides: TGCGCCAGCGGCCAAGATCCGACAGGGGCTCGCACTGAAGCTTTCTTT. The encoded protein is CASGQDPTGARTEAFF.

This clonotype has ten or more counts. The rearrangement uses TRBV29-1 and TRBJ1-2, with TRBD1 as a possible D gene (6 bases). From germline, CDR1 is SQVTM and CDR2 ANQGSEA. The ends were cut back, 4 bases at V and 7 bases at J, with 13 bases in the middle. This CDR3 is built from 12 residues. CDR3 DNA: TGCAGCGTTGCTACAGGGTGGGTTGGCTACACCTTC. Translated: CSVATGWVGYTF.

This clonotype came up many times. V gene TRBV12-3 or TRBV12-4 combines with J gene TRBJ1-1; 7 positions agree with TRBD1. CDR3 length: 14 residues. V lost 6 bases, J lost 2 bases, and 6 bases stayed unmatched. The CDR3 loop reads CASRLTGANTEAFF. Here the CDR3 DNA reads TGTGCCAGCAGACTTACAGGGGCAAACACTGAAGCTTTCTTT.

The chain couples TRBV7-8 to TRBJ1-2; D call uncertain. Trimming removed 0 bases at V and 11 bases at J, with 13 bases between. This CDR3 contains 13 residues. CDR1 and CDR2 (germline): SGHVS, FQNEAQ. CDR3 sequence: CASSLAGPLQYTF. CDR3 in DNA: TGTGCCAGCAGCTTAGCAGGGCCACTCCAGTACACCTTC.

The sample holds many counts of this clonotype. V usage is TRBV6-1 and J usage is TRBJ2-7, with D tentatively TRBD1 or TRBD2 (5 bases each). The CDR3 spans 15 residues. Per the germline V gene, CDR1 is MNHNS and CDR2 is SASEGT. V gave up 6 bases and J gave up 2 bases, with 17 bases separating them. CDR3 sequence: CASSADSRGTYEQYF. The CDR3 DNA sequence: TGTGCCAGCAGCGCTGACTCCCGGGGCACCTACGAGCAGTACTTC.

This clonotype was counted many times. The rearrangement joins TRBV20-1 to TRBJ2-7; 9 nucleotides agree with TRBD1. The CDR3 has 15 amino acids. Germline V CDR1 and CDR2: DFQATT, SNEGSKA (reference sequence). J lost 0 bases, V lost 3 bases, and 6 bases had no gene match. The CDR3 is CSASGTGTSSYEQYF. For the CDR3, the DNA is TGCAGTGCTAGTGGGACAGGGACAAGCTCCTACGAGCAGTACTTC.

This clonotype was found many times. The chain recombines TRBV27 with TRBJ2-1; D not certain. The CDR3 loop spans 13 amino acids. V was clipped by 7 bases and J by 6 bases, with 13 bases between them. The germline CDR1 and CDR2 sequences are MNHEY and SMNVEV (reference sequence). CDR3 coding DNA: TGTGCCAGCACCGAGCCGGGCCTCAATGAGCAGTTCTTC. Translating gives CASTEPGLNEQFF.

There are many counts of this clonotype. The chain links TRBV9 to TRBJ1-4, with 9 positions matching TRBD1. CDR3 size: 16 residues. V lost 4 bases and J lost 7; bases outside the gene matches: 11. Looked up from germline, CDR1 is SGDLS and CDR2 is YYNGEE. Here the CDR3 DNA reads TGTGCCAGCAGCACGGGACAGGGACAGGGAAGTGAAAAACTGTTTTTT. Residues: CASSTGQGQGSEKLFF. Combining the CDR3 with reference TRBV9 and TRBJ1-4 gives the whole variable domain DSGVTQTPKHLITATGQRVTLRCSPRSGDLSVYWYQQSLDQGLQFLIQYYNGEERAKGNILERFSAQQFPDLHSELNLSSLELGDSALYFCASSTGQGQGSEKLFFGSGTQLSVL.

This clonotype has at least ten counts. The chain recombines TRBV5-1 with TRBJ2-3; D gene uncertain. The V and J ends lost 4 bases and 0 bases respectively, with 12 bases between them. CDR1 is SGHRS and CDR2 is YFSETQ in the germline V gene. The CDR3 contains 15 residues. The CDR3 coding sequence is TGCGCCAGCAGCAGATTGGAGAGGAGCACAGATACGCAGTATTTT. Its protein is CASSRLERSTDTQYF.

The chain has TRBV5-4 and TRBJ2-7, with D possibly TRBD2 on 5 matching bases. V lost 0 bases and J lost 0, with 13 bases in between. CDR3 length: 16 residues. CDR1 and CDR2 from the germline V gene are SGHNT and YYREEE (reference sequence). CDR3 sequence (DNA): TGTGCCAGCAGCTTGGATGGCGGAGGCATCTCCTACGAGCAGTACTTC. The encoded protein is CASSLDGGGISYEQYF.

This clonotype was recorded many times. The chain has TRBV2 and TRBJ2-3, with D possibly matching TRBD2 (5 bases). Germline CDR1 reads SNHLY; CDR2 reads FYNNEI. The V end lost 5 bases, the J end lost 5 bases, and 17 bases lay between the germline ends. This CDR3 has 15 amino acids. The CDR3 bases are TGTGCCAGCAGTATAGAGGGCCTCATTGGAGATACGCAGTATTTT. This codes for CASSIEGLIGDTQYF.